Below, 26 T cell receptor beta chains from the same sample are listed, as sequenced in a study of blood T cell repertoires in COVID-19. Clones were sequenced by immunoSEQ multiplex PCR, and TCRdb holds only the in-frame ones, with some missing. In the table there are 110,000 to 150,000 clones, 85% to 90% of which are singletons. Sequenced sample: peripheral blood. All receptors come from a woman aged 60-75 years with active COVID-19.

This rearrangement joins TRBV3-1 (or the pseudogene TRBV3-2) to TRBJ2-3; possibly TRBD1 for D (6 bases). The germline V and J ends were trimmed by 4 bases and 2 bases, with 10 bases remaining between them. The germline V gene encodes CDR1 LGHDT and CDR2 YNNKEL (reference sequence). This CDR3 is built from 14 residues. The CDR3 reads CASSLTGYTDTQYF. The DNA for the CDR3 is TGTGCCAGCAGCCTGACAGGATACACAGATACGCAGTATTTT.

This chain uses TRBV6-1 with TRBJ1-1, with D unresolved. The germline V gene encodes CDR1 MNHNS and CDR2 SASEGT. This CDR3 spans 14 amino acids. The V and J ends lost 2 bases and 9 bases respectively, with 16 bases between them. The CDR3 region has the DNA TGTGCCAGCAGTGAATTAAATCGAGGAGGGCAAGCTTTCTTT. This sequence encodes CASSELNRGGQAFF.

The rearrangement links TRBV4-2 to TRBJ2-5; 8 bases are shared with TRBD2. After removal of 1 base from V and 8 bases from J, the junction contained 9 bases not matched to a gene. The germline V gene has CDR1 LGHNA and CDR2 YNFKEQ. The CDR3 totals 15 residues. CDR3 bases: TGTGCCAGCAGCCAAGGTGCGGGACTAGACTCAACCCAGTACTTC. Translation: CASSQGAGLDSTQYF.

In its sample, this clone was seen once. The chain links TRBV9 to TRBJ1-2, with 7 bases that match TRBD1. Germline V gene sequence: CDR1 SGDLS, CDR2 YYNGEE. This CDR3 is built from 15 residues. The junction had 6 bases not matched to a gene; V was cut back by 0 bases and J by 4 bases. The CDR3 spells CASSVGQGGGYGYTF. The CDR3 nucleotides read TGTGCCAGCAGCGTAGGACAGGGAGGAGGCTATGGCTACACCTTC.

CDR3: CASSHSPAVTYNEQFF. DNA for the CDR3: TGTGCCAGCAGCCATTCCCCAGCGGTAACCTACAATGAGCAGTTCTTC. This chain connects TRBV7-3 to TRBJ2-1; tentative D call: TRBD2 (5 bases). Per germline, CDR1 SGHTA and CDR2 FQGTGA. The CDR3 loop spans 16 amino acids. The V end was cut by 5 bases, the J end by 2 bases, with 16 bases between.

This clone appeared a few times. This chain links TRBV28 with TRBJ1-6, with 7 nucleotides matching TRBD1. Germline V gene data show CDR1 as MDHEN and CDR2 as SYDVKM. V dropped 10 bases and J dropped 9; count of bases not matched to a gene: 15. The CDR3 extends over 15 amino acids. The CDR3: CAIKASQGLSSPLHF. DNA of the CDR3: TGTGCCATAAAGGCCTCACAGGGGCTATCTTCACCCCTCCACTTT. The whole variable domain, remainder taken from reference TRBV28 and TRBJ1-6, is DVKVTQSSRYLVKRTGEKVFLECVQDMDHENMFWYRQDPGLGLRLIYFSYDVKMKEKGDIPEGYSVSREKKERFSLILESASTNQTSMYLCAIKASQGLSSPLHFGNGTRLTVT.

V usage is TRBV15 and J usage is TRBJ2-1, with 7 bases matching TRBD2. Germline lookup yields CDR1 LNHNV and CDR2 YYDKDF (reference sequence). The J segment lost 6 bases and the V segment lost 3 bases, leaving 17 bases of the junction unmatched. The CDR3 has 18 residues. This CDR3 reads CATSRGGTGVVQGNEQFF. The CDR3 DNA follows: TGTGCCACCAGCAGGGGGGGGACGGGAGTGGTTCAGGGCAATGAGCAGTTCTTC.

The chain links TRBV28 to TRBJ1-1, with a tentative D call TRBD1 (5 bases). Trimming removed 5 bases at V and 0 bases at J, with 16 bases between. Germline-derived CDR1 and CDR2 are MDHEN and SYDVKM. The CDR3 has 16 amino acids. CDR3 region: CASSAGLWAMNTEAFF. The CDR3 nucleotides read TGTGCCAGCAGTGCAGGGTTATGGGCAATGAACACTGAAGCTTTCTTT.

This clone was detected once. V gene TRBV12-3 or TRBV12-4 combines with J gene TRBJ1-1; D call uncertain. V lost 2 bases and J lost 1, with 5 bases in between. This CDR3 comprises 13 residues. This CDR3 reads CASSLLSNTEAFF. CDR3 bases: TGTGCCAGCAGTTTATTATCGAACACTGAAGCTTTCTTT.

V gene TRBV9 combines with J gene TRBJ2-3, with TRBD2 matching 7 bases. From germline, CDR1 is SGDLS and CDR2 YYNGEE. The CDR3 length is 17 residues. Trimming at V came to 4 bases and at J to 1 base, leaving 12 bases not matched to a gene. CDR3 amino acids: CASSNHIGGGGTDTQYF. The CDR3 region has the DNA TGTGCCAGCAGCAATCACATTGGGGGAGGGGGCACAGATACGCAGTATTTT. Combining the CDR3 with reference TRBV9 and TRBJ2-3 gives the whole variable domain DSGVTQTPKHLITATGQRVTLRCSPRSGDLSVYWYQQSLDQGLQFLIQYYNGEERAKGNILERFSAQQFPDLHSELNLSSLELGDSALYFCASSNHIGGGGTDTQYFGPGTRLTVL.

The V call is TRBV24-1, the J call TRBJ2-3, with TRBD2 matching over 12 bases. The CDR3 is 14 residues long. Germline assignment: CDR1 KGHDR and CDR2 SFDVKD. V shed 5 bases and J 8 bases; nucleotides not matched to a gene: 4. CDR3 protein: CATSASGRAGTQYF. The CDR3 DNA follows: TGTGCCACCAGTGCTAGCGGGAGGGCCGGTACGCAGTATTTT.

The chain is built from TRBV28 and TRBJ1-1, with a tentative D call TRBD1 (6 bases). This CDR3 spans 12 amino acids. In germline, CDR1 is MDHEN, CDR2 SYDVKM. V lost 5 bases, J lost 10 bases, and 14 bases lay in between. CDR3 residues: CASSPWTRGAFF. The CDR3, as DNA: TGTGCCAGCAGTCCCTGGACCAGGGGAGCTTTCTTT.

This chain links TRBV9 with TRBJ2-2; possible D gene TRBD2, 5 bases. CDR3 length: 14 residues. V was shortened by 0 bases and J by 7 bases, with 10 bases between the two germline ends. Germline CDR1 and CDR2: SGDLS and YYNGEE. The CDR3 here is CASSVAGRDGELFF. The CDR3 DNA reads as TGTGCCAGCAGCGTAGCAGGCCGGGACGGGGAGCTGTTTTTT.

J is TRBJ2-7 and V is TRBV6-7, with 9 bases aligning to TRBD1. Being an ORF, TRBV6-7 has a function that is uncertain. This CDR3 has 17 residues. J was trimmed by 0 bases and V by 3 bases; bases with no gene match: 9. CDR3 region: CASSYQGTGGSSYEQYF. CDR3 in DNA: TGTGCCAGCAGTTATCAGGGTACAGGGGGCAGCTCCTACGAGCAGTACTTC.

The genes are TRBV4-2 and TRBJ1-6; no clear D. The ends were cut back, 6 bases at V and 6 bases at J, with 18 bases in the middle. The CDR3 covers 16 residues. Germline V gene lookup returns CDR1 LGHNA and CDR2 YNFKEQ. This CDR3 is CASRVVEGSGNSPLHF. In DNA form, the CDR3 reads TGTGCCAGCAGAGTGGTCGAGGGCTCCGGTAATTCACCCCTCCACTTT.

The V gene is TRBV7-9, the J gene TRBJ2-3; unclear D gene. Germline values: CDR1 SEHNR, CDR2 FQNEAQ (reference sequence). This CDR3 has 11 residues. Trimming removed 5 bases at V and 5 bases at J, with 5 bases between. This CDR3 reads CASSPVDTQYF. CDR3 nucleotides: TGTGCCAGCAGCCCCGTAGATACGCAGTATTTT.

This clone was seen once. V gene TRBV5-1 combines with J gene TRBJ1-1, with TRBD1 matching over 9 bases. Trimming cost V 5 bases and J 4 bases; bases outside gene matches: 6. The CDR3 is 14 amino acids. From germline, CDR1 is SGHRS and CDR2 YFSETQ. In DNA, the CDR3 is TGCGCCAGCAGTCGTGGACAGGGGAGCACTGAAGCTTTCTTT. Protein: CASSRGQGSTEAFF.

The chain uses TRBV5-1 and TRBJ2-3, with D possibly being TRBD2 (5 bases). The ends were cut back, 5 bases at V and 2 bases at J, with 6 bases in the middle. From germline, CDR1 is SGHRS and CDR2 YFSETQ. This CDR3 has 12 amino acids. CDR3 amino acids: CASRDFTDTQYF. CDR3 DNA sequence: TGCGCCAGCAGGGACTTCACAGATACGCAGTATTTT.

V gene TRBV30 combines with J gene TRBJ2-7; perhaps TRBD1 as D (5 bases). Trimming shortened V by 2 bases and J by 4 bases, and 9 bases separated the two germline ends. CDR1 and CDR2 (germline): GTSNPN, SVGIG (reference sequence). The CDR3 extends over 12 amino acids. The CDR3 region is CAWSRGGYEQYF. The DNA of the CDR3 is TGTGCCTGGAGTAGGGGTGGTTACGAGCAGTACTTC.

The genes are TRBV24-1 and TRBJ2-7; 8 bases line up with TRBD2. The CDR3 runs to 16 residues. V lost 3 bases and J lost 3; bases outside the gene matches: 9. Germline lookup yields CDR1 KGHDR and CDR2 SFDVKD. This CDR3 is CATSDPTGSGSYEQYF. The CDR3 DNA is TGTGCCACCAGTGATCCAACGGGAAGCGGGAGCTACGAGCAGTACTTC.

This chain joins TRBV11-2 and TRBJ2-7; the D is unclear. Germline V lookup: CDR1 SGHAT, CDR2 FQNNGV. V was cut by 0 bases and J by 2 bases, with 8 bases left in between. The CDR3 consists of 14 residues. The CDR3 loop is CASSLDPLPYEQYF. For the CDR3, the DNA is TGTGCCAGCAGCTTAGATCCGCTACCCTACGAGCAGTACTTC.

The J gene is TRBJ2-3, the V gene TRBV27, with a tentative D call TRBD2 (6 bases). The V end was cut by 3 bases, the J end by 0 bases, with 7 bases between. CDR1 and CDR2 from the germline V gene are MNHEY and SMNVEV (reference sequence). The CDR3 spans 14 residues. CDR3 amino acids: CASSFGGSTDTQYF. The CDR3, as DNA: TGTGCCAGCAGTTTTGGGGGGAGCACAGATACGCAGTATTTT.

The J gene is TRBJ2-3, the V gene TRBV6-5, with D tentatively TRBD2 (6 bases). The V end lost 6 bases, the J end lost 1 base, and 14 bases lay between the germline ends. The CDR3 totals 15 residues. Germline V gives CDR1 MNHEY, CDR2 SVGAGI. Here the CDR3 DNA reads TGTGCCAGCAGCCTGCGGTGGGAGGGCACAGATACGCAGTATTTT. It specifies CASSLRWEGTDTQYF.

This clone was detected once. V gene TRBV9 combines with J gene TRBJ2-3; TRBD2 aligns across 13 bases. The CDR3 has 15 residues. CDR1 is SGDLS, CDR2 YYNGEE, per germline. The trim removed 3 bases at V and 7 bases at J, leaving 5 bases unmatched. The CDR3 spells CASSGTSGRRNTQYF. The CDR3 DNA is TGTGCCAGCAGCGGGACTAGCGGGAGAAGAAATACGCAGTATTTT.

The chain carries TRBV6-5 and TRBJ2-1; D gene ambiguous. Trimming took 0 bases from V and 13 from J, leaving 19 bases between them. Germline CDR1 is MNHEY and CDR2 is SVGAGI. The CDR3 is made up of 15 amino acids. CDR3 sequence: CASSYSMNGGLAQFF. The CDR3 bases are TGTGCCAGCAGTTACTCGATGAATGGTGGTTTGGCTCAGTTCTTC.

The chain combines TRBV27 with TRBJ1-6; 9 bases match TRBD1. The CDR3 is 16 residues long. V gave up 6 bases and J gave up 11 bases; unmatched junction bases: 14. Per the germline V gene, CDR1 is MNHEY and CDR2 is SMNVEV (reference sequence). CDR3 protein: CASRRGTGWPSPPLHF. In DNA form, the CDR3 reads TGTGCCAGCAGAAGGGGGACAGGGTGGCCTTCACCACCCCTCCACTTT.